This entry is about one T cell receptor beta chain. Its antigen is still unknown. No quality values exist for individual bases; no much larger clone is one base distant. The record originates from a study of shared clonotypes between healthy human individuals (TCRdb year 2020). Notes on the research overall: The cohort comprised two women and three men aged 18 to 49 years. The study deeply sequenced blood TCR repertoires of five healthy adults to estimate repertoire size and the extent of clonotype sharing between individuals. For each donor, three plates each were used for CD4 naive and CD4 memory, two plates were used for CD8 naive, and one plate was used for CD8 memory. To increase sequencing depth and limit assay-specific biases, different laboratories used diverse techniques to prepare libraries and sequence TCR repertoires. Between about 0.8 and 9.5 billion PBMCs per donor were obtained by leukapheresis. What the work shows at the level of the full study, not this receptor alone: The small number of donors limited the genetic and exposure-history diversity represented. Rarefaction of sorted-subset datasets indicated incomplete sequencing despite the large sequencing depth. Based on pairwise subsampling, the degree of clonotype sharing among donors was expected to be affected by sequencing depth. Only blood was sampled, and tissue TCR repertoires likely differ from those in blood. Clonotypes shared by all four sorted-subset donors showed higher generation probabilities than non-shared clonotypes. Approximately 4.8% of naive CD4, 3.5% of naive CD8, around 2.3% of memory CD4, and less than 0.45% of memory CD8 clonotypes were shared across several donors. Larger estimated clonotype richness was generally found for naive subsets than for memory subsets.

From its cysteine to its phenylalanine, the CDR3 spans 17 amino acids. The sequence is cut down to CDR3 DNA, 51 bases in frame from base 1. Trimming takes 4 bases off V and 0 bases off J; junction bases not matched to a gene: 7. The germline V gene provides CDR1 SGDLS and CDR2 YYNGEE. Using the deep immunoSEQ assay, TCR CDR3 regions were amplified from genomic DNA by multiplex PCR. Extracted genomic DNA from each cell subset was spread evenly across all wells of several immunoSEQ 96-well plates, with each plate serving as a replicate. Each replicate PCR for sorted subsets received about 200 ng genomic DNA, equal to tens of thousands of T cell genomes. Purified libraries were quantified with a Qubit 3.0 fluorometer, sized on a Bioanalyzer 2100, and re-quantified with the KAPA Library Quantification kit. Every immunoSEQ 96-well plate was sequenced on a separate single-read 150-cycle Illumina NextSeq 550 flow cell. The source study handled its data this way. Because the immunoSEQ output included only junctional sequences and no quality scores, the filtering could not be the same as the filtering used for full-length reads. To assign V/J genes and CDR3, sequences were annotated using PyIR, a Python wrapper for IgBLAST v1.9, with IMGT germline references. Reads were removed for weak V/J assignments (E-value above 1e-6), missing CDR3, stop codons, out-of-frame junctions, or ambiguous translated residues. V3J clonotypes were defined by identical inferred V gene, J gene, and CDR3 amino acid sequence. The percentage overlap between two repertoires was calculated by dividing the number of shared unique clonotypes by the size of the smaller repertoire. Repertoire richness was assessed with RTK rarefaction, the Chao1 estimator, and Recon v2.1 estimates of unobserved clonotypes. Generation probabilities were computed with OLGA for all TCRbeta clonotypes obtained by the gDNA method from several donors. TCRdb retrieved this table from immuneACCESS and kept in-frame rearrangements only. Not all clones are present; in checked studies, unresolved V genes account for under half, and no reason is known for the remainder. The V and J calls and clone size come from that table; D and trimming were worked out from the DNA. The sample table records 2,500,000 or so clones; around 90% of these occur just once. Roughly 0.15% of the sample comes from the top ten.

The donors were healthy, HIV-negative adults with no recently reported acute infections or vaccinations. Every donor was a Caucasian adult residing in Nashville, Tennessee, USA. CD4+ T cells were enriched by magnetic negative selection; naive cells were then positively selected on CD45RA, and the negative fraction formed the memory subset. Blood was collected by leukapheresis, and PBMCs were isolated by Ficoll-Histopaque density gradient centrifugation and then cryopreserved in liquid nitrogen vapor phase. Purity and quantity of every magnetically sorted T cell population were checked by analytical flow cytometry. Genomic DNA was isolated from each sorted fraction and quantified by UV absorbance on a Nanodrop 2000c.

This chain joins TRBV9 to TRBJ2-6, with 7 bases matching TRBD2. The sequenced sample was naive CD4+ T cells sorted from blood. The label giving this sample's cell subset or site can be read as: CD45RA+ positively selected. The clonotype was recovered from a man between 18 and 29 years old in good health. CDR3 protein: CASSPRGDSSGANVLTF. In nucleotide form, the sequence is TGTGCCAGCAGCCCCCGGGGGGATAGCTCTGGGGCCAACGTCCTGACTTTC.